The 17 T cell receptor beta chains below all came from one sample that was sequenced in a study of shared clonotypes between healthy human individuals. The repertoire was sequenced with immunoSEQ multiplex PCR; TCRdb's copy has only in-frame clones and lacks some. The sample holds about 2.3 million clones; approximately 93% are singletons and the top ten take about 0.37%. The sequenced sample was naive CD4+ T cells from PBMCs. The subset: CD45RA+ positively selected. These receptors were obtained from a man younger than 35 in good health. Some clones in this sample may be carry-over from other donors' samples.

The rearrangement uses TRBV28 and TRBJ2-1; TRBD2 aligns across 10 bases. Per the germline V gene, CDR1 is MDHEN and CDR2 is SYDVKM. This CDR3 is 20 amino acids long. J lost 6 bases, V lost 7 bases, and 24 bases had no gene match. CDR3 region: CASKRYPGLAATRDFNEQFF. The CDR3 DNA sequence: TGTGCCAGCAAGCGCTATCCCGGACTAGCGGCCACGAGGGATTTCAATGAGCAGTTCTTC.

The chain employs TRBV30 and TRBJ1-3; possible D gene TRBD1, 5 bases. Trimming shortened V by 7 bases and J by 2 bases, and 15 bases separated the two germline ends. The germline V gene encodes CDR1 GTSNPN and CDR2 SVGIG (reference sequence). The CDR3 contains 14 residues. CDR3 bases: TGTGCCTACACTCAGGGATCCCCTGGAAACACCATATATTTT. Protein sequence: CAYTQGSPGNTIYF.

The V and J genes are TRBV7-9 and TRBJ2-1; 8 nucleotides line up with TRBD2. Per the germline V gene, CDR1 is SEHNR and CDR2 is FQNEAQ (reference sequence). V was clipped by 2 bases and J by 10 bases; unmatched bases: 19. This CDR3 has 18 amino acids. CDR3 bases: TGTGCCAGCAGCTTACTCAGCGGGAGTCTTTCAGACCTCTACGAGCAGTTCTTC. Protein product: CASSLLSGSLSDLYEQFF. The variable domain in full, with the rest retrieved from reference TRBV7-9 and TRBJ2-1, is DTGVSQNPRHKITKRGQNVTFRCDPISEHNRLYWYRQTLGQGPEFLTYFQNEAQLEKSRLLSDRFSAERPKGSFSTLEIQRTEQGDSAMYLCASSLLSGSLSDLYEQFFGPGTRLTVL.

The rearrangement uses TRBV5-4 and TRBJ2-7; D may be TRBD1 or TRBD2 (6 bases each). V was clipped by 5 bases and J by 6 bases, with 12 bases between them. This CDR3 region has 12 residues. Germline-derived CDR1 and CDR2 are SGHNT and YYREEE (reference sequence). The CDR3 DNA reads as TGTGCCAGCAGTCCGGGGGCGTCCGAGCAGTACTTC. Protein: CASSPGASEQYF.

A remark on this clone: In the same sample, other DNA sequences code for this CDR3. This chain connects TRBV28 to TRBJ1-1; D is uncertain. The germline V and J ends were trimmed by 4 bases and 3 bases, with 9 bases remaining between them. This CDR3 spans 13 amino acids. Germline CDR1 MDHEN, CDR2 SYDVKM. CDR3: CASSSYRDTEAFF. For the CDR3, the DNA is TGTGCCAGCAGTTCTTACAGAGACACTGAAGCTTTCTTT.

The genes are TRBV6-1 and TRBJ1-1, with 8 positions matching TRBD1. Germline lookup yields CDR1 MNHNS and CDR2 SASEGT. With V trimmed by 0 bases and J by 1 base, 7 bases remained unmatched. The length of the CDR3 is 17 residues. CDR3 in DNA: TGTGCCAGCAGTGAAGCCAGACCGGGACAGGCGAACACTGAAGCTTTCTTT. It specifies CASSEARPGQANTEAFF.

This chain's CDR3 is CAGSAGSYTGELFF. The CDR3 DNA follows: TGTGCCGGTTCCGCGGGCAGTTATACCGGGGAGCTGTTTTTT. The chain has TRBV6-1 and TRBJ2-2; D possibly corresponds to TRBD2 (5 bases). The CDR3 is made up of 14 amino acids. Trimming removed 11 bases at V and 5 bases at J, with 18 bases between. Germline CDR1 reads MNHNS; CDR2 reads SASEGT.

About this clone: Distinct nucleotide sequences in the sample also encode this CDR3. V and J are TRBV11-2 and TRBJ1-5; 8 bases align to TRBD1. V lost 5 bases to trimming and J lost 7 bases; unmatched junction nucleotides: 7. CDR1 is SGHAT and CDR2 is FQNNGV in the germline V gene. The CDR3 loop spans 14 amino acids. Written as DNA, the CDR3 is TGTGCCAGCAGCCCCGACAGGGGAGGACAGCCCCAGCATTTT. Its protein is CASSPDRGGQPQHF.

V gene TRBV4-1 combines with J gene TRBJ2-1, with 9 nucleotides matching TRBD1. The V gene's germline CDR1 is MGHRA and CDR2 YSYEKL. The junction had 7 bases not matched to a gene; V was cut back by 2 bases and J by 8 bases. The CDR3 is 15 amino acids. The CDR3: CASSQPGQGEYEQFF. CDR3 bases: TGCGCCAGCAGCCAACCGGGACAGGGAGAGTATGAGCAGTTCTTC.

The chain recombines TRBV28 with TRBJ2-1; 8 nucleotides line up with TRBD2. V was pared by 6 bases and J by 1 base, with 5 bases of the junction left unmatched. The CDR3 spans 15 residues. CDR1 is MDHEN and CDR2 is SYDVKM in the germline V gene. CDR3 in DNA: TGTGCCAGCAGCCGACGGGAGGGATCCTACAATGAGCAGTTCTTC. Translation: CASSRREGSYNEQFF.

V is TRBV29-1 and J is TRBJ2-7, with 10 nucleotides matching TRBD1. Trimming at V came to 7 bases and at J to 5 bases, leaving 8 bases not matched to a gene. The length of the CDR3 is 13 residues. The germline V gene encodes CDR1 SQVTM and CDR2 ANQGSEA. The CDR3 DNA sequence: TGCAGCGGGAGACAGGGGGCTGGCCACGAGCAGTACTTC. Protein product: CSGRQGAGHEQYF.

The chain combines TRBV27 with TRBJ2-7; TRBD2 matches at 7 bases. CDR1 is MNHEY and CDR2 is SMNVEV in the germline V gene (reference sequence). There are 15 residues in the CDR3. The junction had 16 bases not matched to a gene; V was cut back by 5 bases and J by 9 bases. CDR3 DNA sequence: TGTGCCAGCAGTCCCTTGGCGGGAGAGAGGGCTGGGCAGTACTTC. Protein product: CASSPLAGERAGQYF.

The chain couples TRBV5-1 to TRBJ1-1; 8 bases line up with TRBD1. V dropped 0 bases and J dropped 4; count of bases not matched to a gene: 11. The length of the CDR3 is 17 residues. CDR1 and CDR2 from the germline V gene are SGHRS and YFSETQ. CDR3 DNA: TGCGCCAGCAGCTTGGCCTTGTCAGGGGGCCTCGGCACTGAAGCTTTCTTT. It yields the protein CASSLALSGGLGTEAFF.

This clone appeared a single time. The V gene is TRBV28, the J gene TRBJ2-5; 10 nucleotides match TRBD2. V lost 6 bases to trimming and J lost 5 bases; unmatched junction nucleotides: 6. The CDR3 is 14 amino acids. Germline V lookup: CDR1 MDHEN, CDR2 SYDVKM. CDR3 in DNA: TGTGCCAGCAGCCTAGCGGGAGTCACGGAGACCCAGTACTTC. Protein product: CASSLAGVTETQYF.

The chain links TRBV5-1 to TRBJ1-2, with D perhaps matching TRBD1 (5 bases). Germline loops: CDR1 SGHRS, CDR2 YFSETQ. Trimming pared 0 bases from V and 3 bases from J, leaving 9 bases between. The CDR3 spans 14 residues. The CDR3: CASSLEARDYGYTF. In nucleotides, the CDR3 is TGCGCCAGCAGCTTGGAGGCCAGGGACTATGGCTACACCTTC. The complete variable domain, with remaining parts taken from reference TRBV5-1 and TRBJ1-2, reads KAGVTQTPRYLIKTRGQQVTLSCSPISGHRSVSWYQQTPGQGLQFLFEYFSETQRNKGNFPGRFSGRQFSNSRSEMNVSTLELGDSALYLCASSLEARDYGYTFGSGTRLTVV.

CDR3 residues: CATTGSGRAIAETQYF. The CDR3 DNA is TGTGCCACCACCGGTAGCGGGAGGGCTATCGCAGAGACCCAGTACTTC. The chain is built from TRBV15 and TRBJ2-5, with 11 bases matching TRBD2. CDR3 length equals 16 residues. The junction had 11 bases not matched to a gene; V was cut back by 7 bases and J by 4 bases. Germline V gives CDR1 LNHNV, CDR2 YYDKDF (reference sequence).

A word on this clone: Within the sample, other DNA sequences also encode this same CDR3. The chain has TRBV5-1 and TRBJ2-3, with D possibly being TRBD2 (5 bases). The CDR3 spans 14 residues. Looked up from germline, CDR1 is SGHRS and CDR2 is YFSETQ. V lost 2 bases and J 1 base, leaving 8 bases between the germline ends. The chain's CDR3 is CASSFGLGTDTQYF. CDR3 sequence (DNA): TGCGCCAGCAGCTTTGGACTCGGCACAGATACGCAGTATTTT.